These 13 T cell receptor beta chains were sequenced from one sample in a study of shared clonotypes between healthy human individuals. Measured with immunoSEQ multiplex PCR; TCRdb has only the in-frame clones, and not every one. The sample holds 950,000 to 1,300,000 clones, approximately 70% seen once. Material for sequencing was memory CD4+ T cells sorted from blood. The subset: CD45RA-negative fraction. The receptors here all came from a man aged 18 to 30 in good health.

The chain is built from TRBV11-2 and TRBJ1-4; possibly TRBD1 for D (5 bases). The V end lost 8 bases, the J end lost 1 base, and 14 bases lay between the germline ends. The CDR3 has 15 amino acids. The V gene's germline CDR1 is SGHAT and CDR2 FQNNGV. CDR3 amino acids: CASGGSSKTNEKLFF. DNA of the CDR3: TGTGCCAGCGGGGGATCCAGCAAAACTAATGAAAAACTGTTTTTT.

The chain has TRBV23-1 and TRBJ1-4; 9 bases map to TRBD1. TRBV23-1 counts as an open reading frame of uncertain function. There are 16 residues in the CDR3. V shed 0 bases and J 5 bases; nucleotides not matched to a gene: 4. The CDR3 sequence: CASSQSPGQGNEKLFF. CDR3 bases: TGCGCCAGCAGTCAATCCCCCGGACAGGGGAATGAAAAACTGTTTTTT.

CDR3 DNA sequence: TGCGCCAGCAGCTTGGACAGGGGGGGAGAGACCCAGTACTTC. Encoded protein: CASSLDRGGETQYF. The chain joins TRBV5-1 to TRBJ2-5, with a tentative D call TRBD1 (8 bases). The CDR3 is made up of 14 amino acids. The ends were cut back, 0 bases at V and 4 bases at J, with 10 bases in the middle. The germline CDR1 and CDR2 sequences are SGHRS and YFSETQ.

This rearrangement joins TRBV6-1 to TRBJ1-2; maybe TRBD1 (5 bases). The CDR3 totals 14 residues. From germline, CDR1 is MNHNS and CDR2 SASEGT. The V end lost 1 base, the J end lost 4 bases, and 10 bases lay between the germline ends. Here the CDR3 reads CASSEGGVAYGYTF. The CDR3 nucleotides are TGTGCCAGCAGTGAAGGGGGGGTTGCCTATGGCTACACCTTC.

A few counts support this clone. The chain carries TRBV11-2 and TRBJ1-1; no firm D call. This CDR3 comprises 13 residues. Germline CDR1 is SGHAT and CDR2 is FQNNGV. V lost 1 base and J 1 base, leaving 4 bases between the germline ends. CDR3 in DNA: TGTGCCAGCAGCTTAGTTCAGAACACTGAAGCTTTCTTT. Translated: CASSLVQNTEAFF.

The chain joins TRBV30 to TRBJ2-2; D ambiguous. V dropped 0 bases and J dropped 3 bases, with 8 bases sitting between them. The CDR3 totals 14 residues. The germline V gene encodes CDR1 GTSNPN and CDR2 SVGIG (reference sequence). The CDR3 is CAWSVGSDTGELFF. The CDR3 coding sequence is TGTGCCTGGAGTGTAGGATCGGACACCGGGGAGCTGTTTTTT.

This clone occurred once. The chain combines TRBV6-5 with TRBJ1-2; the D is unclear. V lost 0 bases and J lost 4, with 9 bases in between. Germline CDR1 and CDR2: MNHEY and SVGAGI. This CDR3 has 14 residues. CDR3: CASSYSQAGYGYTF. The CDR3 nucleotides read TGTGCCAGCAGTTACTCGCAGGCCGGCTATGGCTACACCTTC.

V is TRBV19 and J is TRBJ1-2; TRBD1 aligns across 7 bases. The ends lost 3 bases at V and 0 bases at J; junction bases unmatched: 1. The CDR3 sequence is 14 residues long. Germline loops: CDR1 LNHDA, CDR2 SQIVND (reference sequence). CDR3 DNA: TGTGCCAGTAGTATGACAGGGCCTAACTATGGCTACACCTTC. It codes for CASSMTGPNYGYTF.

The chain recombines TRBV25-1 with TRBJ2-2; D call uncertain. Per the germline V gene, CDR1 is MGHDK and CDR2 is SYGVNS. The CDR3 has 15 amino acids. The V gene lost 6 bases and the J gene lost 0 bases, with 11 bases spanning the gap. Written as DNA, the CDR3 is TGTGCCAGCAGCCTGGCAGACGCGAACACCGGGGAGCTGTTTTTT. Protein sequence: CASSLADANTGELFF.

This chain uses TRBV28 with TRBJ2-7, with 8 nucleotides matching TRBD1. This CDR3 has 15 amino acids. V was clipped by 2 bases and J by 5 bases; unmatched bases: 8. Germline V lookup: CDR1 MDHEN, CDR2 SYDVKM. The CDR3 DNA reads as TGTGCCAGCAGTTTAGTCCGACAGGGGCAGAACGAGCAGTACTTC. Encoded protein: CASSLVRQGQNEQYF.

This chain connects TRBV6-4 to TRBJ1-2; TRBD1 is a possible D gene (5 bases). CDR1 and CDR2 (germline): MRHNA, SNTAGT. CDR3 size: 17 residues. V was pared by 11 bases and J by 4 bases, with 29 bases between. The CDR3 nucleotides read TGTGCCCTCGTCTTAGTACAGGTTGAAACCCGACCCTATGGCTACACCTTC. As protein: CALVLVQVETRPYGYTF.

This chain joins TRBV10-3 and TRBJ2-7, with 9 bases fitting TRBD1. CDR1 and CDR2 (germline): ENHRY, SYGVKD. V was clipped by 0 bases and J by 4 bases; unmatched bases: 4. The length of the CDR3 is 15 residues. CDR3 amino acids: CAISESKDRGYEQYF. The DNA of the CDR3 is TGTGCCATCAGTGAGTCGAAGGACAGGGGTTACGAGCAGTACTTC.

Comments on this clone: It is likely a read error: a sequence one base away is far more abundant. The chain couples TRBV11-3 to TRBJ2-3; D uncertain. The CDR3 consists of 14 residues. The germline V gene encodes CDR1 SGHNT and CDR2 YENEEA. CDR3 nucleotide sequence: TGTGCCGGCAGCTCCCCCCGCTTTCCAGATACGCAGTATTTT. Encoded protein: CAGSSPRFPDTQYF.